The 7 T cell receptor beta chains below all came from one sample that was sequenced in a study of yellow fever vaccine responses in identical twins. Each CDR3 protein is one row after TCRdb ran MiXCR on the RT-PCR reads. The data hold about 19,000 distinct CDR3 sequences, with roughly 78% observed a single time. The sequencing used T cells from blood (PBMCs), unsorted or a sorted subset (not recorded which), collected before or after yellow fever vaccination (not recorded which). These receptors originate from a woman between 18 and 30 years old who received the yellow fever vaccine.

This clonotype was seen just once. The chain carries TRBV29-1 and TRBJ2-1; unclear D gene. The CDR3 runs to 11 residues. Trimming cost V 2 bases and J 10 bases, with 9 bases left between them. Germline CDR1 SQVTM, CDR2 ANQGSEA. The CDR3 region is CSVEFGREQFF. DNA for the CDR3: TGCAGCGTTGAATTCGGTCGGGAGCAGTTCTTC.

The J gene is TRBJ2-5, the V gene TRBV11-1; 8 bases line up with TRBD1. This CDR3 is 17 amino acids long. V dropped 4 bases and J dropped 1; count of bases not matched to a gene: 11. Germline lookup yields CDR1 SGHAT and CDR2 FQDESV (reference sequence). This chain's CDR3 is CASSSDSGTGFQETQYF. The CDR3, as DNA: TGTGCCAGCAGCTCCGACTCCGGGACAGGATTCCAAGAGACCCAGTACTTC.

The V gene is TRBV18, the J gene TRBJ2-1; D unresolved. The germline CDR1 and CDR2 sequences are KGHSH and LQKENI. Trimming cost V 3 bases and J 3 bases, with 9 bases left between them. CDR3 size: 14 residues. CDR3 DNA sequence: TGTGCCAGCTCACCTTCAAGAATCTACAATGAGCAGTTCTTC. Its translation is CASSPSRIYNEQFF.

The chain joins TRBV25-1 to TRBJ1-1; D not resolved. The CDR3 covers 14 residues. CDR1 MGHDK and CDR2 SYGVNS come from the germline V gene. V was shortened by 4 bases and J by 1 base, with 10 bases between the two germline ends. CDR3 sequence: CASSGLGRNTEAFF. The CDR3 region has the DNA TGTGCCAGCAGTGGCTTAGGAAGGAACACTGAAGCTTTCTTT.

This clonotype has just one count. This chain joins TRBV6-2 or TRBV6-3 and TRBJ2-1; 10 positions match TRBD2. The V gene end was trimmed by 8 bases and the J gene end by 6 bases; junction bases not matched to a gene: 10. The CDR3 has 15 residues. Germline V gene lookup returns CDR1 MNHEY and CDR2 SVGEGT. The DNA of the CDR3 is TGTGCCAGCTGCTCAGAAGCGGGGGGGTTCAATGAGCAGTTCTTC. It translates to CASCSEAGGFNEQFF.

The chain is built from TRBV29-1 and TRBJ1-1; perhaps TRBD1 as D (6 bases). V lost 7 bases, J lost 2 bases, and 11 bases lay in between. This CDR3 comprises 12 residues. CDR1 is SQVTM, CDR2 ANQGSEA, per germline. CDR3 nucleotides: TGCAGCGCCGGACAGCTAAACACTGAAGCTTTCTTT. Its translation: CSAGQLNTEAFF.

This chain connects TRBV7-7 to TRBJ2-7; the D is unclear. Trimming pared 4 bases from V and 0 bases from J, leaving 16 bases between. The CDR3 totals 16 residues. The germline V gene has CDR1 SSHAT and CDR2 FNYEAQ (reference sequence). The chain's CDR3 is CASSSLTGPYSYEQYV. The CDR3 coding sequence is TGTGCCAGCAGCTCCTTGACGGGTCCCTACTCCTACGAGCAGTACGTC.